This is a list of T cell receptor beta chains from one sample in a study of blood T cell repertoires in COVID-19. Profiling relied on immunoSEQ multiplex PCR, and the TCRdb table lists in-frame clones only, not all of them. The sample comprises more than 150,000 clones, around 80% of which are singletons, and 13% to 15% rests with the top ten. Material for sequencing was PBMCs or T cells enriched from blood (not recorded which). The origin of the receptors is a man aged 55 to 70 who had been exposed to COVID-19. CDR3s include the opening cysteine and the closing phenylalanine or tryptophan. The D gene is left open where the match is weak.

D gene,V gene,J gene,CDR3 protein
TRBD1,TRBV10-3,TRBJ2-1,CAISEGDRGQNNEQFF
TRBD1,TRBV2,TRBJ2-5,CASSEISTGLGETQYF
NA,TRBV11-2,TRBJ2-2,CASSFDWTGELFF
TRBD1,TRBV12-3/TRBV12-4,TRBJ1-5,CASSSGGNQPQHF
NA,TRBV3-1/TRBV3-2,TRBJ1-5,CASSQRGNQPQHF
NA,TRBV12-5,TRBJ1-2,CASGLNRNGYTF
NA,TRBV10-1,TRBJ2-2,CASSDPLDLTGELFF
NA,TRBV25-1,TRBJ2-2,CASSDVRGYTGELFF
TRBD1,TRBV11-3,TRBJ2-2,CASSFPGQAPGTGELFF
NA,TRBV28,TRBJ2-1,CASSSLGGVEYNEQFF
NA,TRBV28,TRBJ1-5,CASSSGGSNQPQHF
TRBD1,TRBV28,TRBJ1-5,CASNDIDRVDQPQHF
NA,TRBV19,TRBJ1-4,CASGGVPGKLFF
NA,TRBV24-1,TRBJ2-7,CATSATPYEQYF
NA,TRBV5-4,TRBJ2-7,CASSLGIVFDEQYF
NA,TRBV28,TRBJ1-1,CASSLSGVGEAFF
TRBD1,TRBV6-2/TRBV6-3,TRBJ1-5,CASSTGDSFKQPQHF
NA,TRBV6-5,TRBJ2-1,CASINGGANEQFF
NA,TRBV5-5,TRBJ1-1,CASSLGTAGAFF
NA,TRBV6-1,TRBJ2-7,CASSEYPRGVEYF
TRBD2,TRBV11-2,TRBJ2-5,CASSLDSRGAGGETQYF
NA,TRBV28,TRBJ1-5,CASSFGGTYSNQPQHF
TRBD2,TRBV5-6,TRBJ2-1,CASRKGLAVYNEQFF
NA,TRBV19,TRBJ2-5,CASSKPGLRGETQYF
TRBD1,TRBV10-3,TRBJ1-2,CAIQDRDRGNYGYTF
TRBD1,TRBV7-9,TRBJ1-1,CASSPTGGGLNTEAFF
TRBD2,TRBV6-2/TRBV6-3,TRBJ2-7,CASSYSKLANYEQYF